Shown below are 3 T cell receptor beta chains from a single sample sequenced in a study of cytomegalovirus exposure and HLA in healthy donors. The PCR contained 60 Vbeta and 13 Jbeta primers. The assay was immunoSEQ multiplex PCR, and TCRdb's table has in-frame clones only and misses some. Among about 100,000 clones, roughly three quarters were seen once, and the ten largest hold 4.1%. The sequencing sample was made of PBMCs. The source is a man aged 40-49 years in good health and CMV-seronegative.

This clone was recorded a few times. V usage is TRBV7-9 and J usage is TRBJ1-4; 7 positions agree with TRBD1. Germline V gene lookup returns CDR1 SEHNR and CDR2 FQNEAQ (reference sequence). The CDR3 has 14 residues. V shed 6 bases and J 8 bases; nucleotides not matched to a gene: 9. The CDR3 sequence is CASRIQGIGEKLFF. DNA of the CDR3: TGTGCCAGCAGAATACAGGGGATAGGAGAAAAACTGTTTTTT.

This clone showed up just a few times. The CDR3 here is CASSSTGQEGETQYF. The CDR3 DNA follows: TGTGCCAGCAGCTCGACGGGACAGGAAGGCGAGACCCAGTACTTC. The rearrangement joins TRBV11-2 to TRBJ2-5; TRBD1 matches 8 bases. Germline V lookup: CDR1 SGHAT, CDR2 FQNNGV. The CDR3 extends over 15 amino acids. V dropped 4 bases and J dropped 5; count of bases not matched to a gene: 9.

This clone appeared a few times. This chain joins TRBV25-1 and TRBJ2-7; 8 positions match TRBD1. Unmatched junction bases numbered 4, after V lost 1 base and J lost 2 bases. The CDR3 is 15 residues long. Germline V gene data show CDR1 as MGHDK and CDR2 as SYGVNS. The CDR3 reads CASSELTGVTYEQYV. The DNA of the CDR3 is TGTGCCAGCAGTGAATTGACAGGGGTAACCTACGAGCAGTACGTC.